This T cell receptor beta chain appears in the sequencing data of a study of cytomegalovirus exposure and HLA in healthy donors. Germline V gene lookup returns CDR1 MNHEY and CDR2 SVGAGI. The CDR3 contains 14 residues. Trimming stripped 2 bases from V and 8 bases from J, with 10 bases between. This PCR relied on a set of 60 Vbeta primers and 13 Jbeta primers. The data were produced by immunoSEQ multiplex PCR, yet TCRdb's version contains in-frame clones alone and is incomplete. The sample lists 100,000 to 130,000 clones; approximately 84% were seen once. V usage is TRBV6-5 and J usage is TRBJ1-6; the D is unclear. The receptor comes from a young man in good health and CMV-seronegative. Sequences were obtained from PBMCs. CDR3 nucleotides: TGTGCCAGCAGTTACCGGCACGGAGATTCACCCCTCCACTTT. It translates to CASSYRHGDSPLHF.